The present TCR beta chain was sequenced within a study of shared clonotypes between healthy human individuals. General study points: In a handful of donors, around 5% of naive CD4 clonotypes appeared in common. Even with large depth, rarefaction showed that sorted-subset sequencing was incomplete.

A remark on this clone: Its antigen remains unknown.

Terminally differentiated effector memory CD45RA+ cells were left out of the naive CD8 fraction, which was CD45RO-negative and positively selected for CCR7. Donors comprised healthy HIV-negative adults lacking recent acute infections or vaccinations. All participating donors were Caucasian adults from Nashville, Tennessee. The V gene's germline CDR1 is SEHNR and CDR2 FQNEAQ (reference sequence). CDR3 length: 14 residues. V was clipped by 2 bases and J by 3 bases, with 9 bases between them. Assay: immunoSEQ multiplex PCR; the TCRdb copy retains only in-frame clones and omits some. The repertoire holds approximately 2,000,000 clones, with 85% to 95% as singletons.

The sequenced material came from naive CD8+ T cells from PBMCs. This chain uses TRBV7-9 with TRBJ2-3; D is ambiguous. The source of this sequence is a man younger than 35 in good health. Some clones in this sample may be carry-over from other donors' samples. Written as DNA, the CDR3 is TGTGCCAGCAGCTTACGTAGGGCAACAGATACGCAGTATTTT. It translates to CASSLRRATDTQYF.